The 13 T cell receptor beta chains below were found in one sample sequenced in a study of response to subunit inactivated influenza vaccine (dated by TCRdb to 2016 to 2019). Library prep was done by RT-PCR. For sequencing, an Illumina HiSeq 2500 was employed. TCRdb applied fastp at Q25 and MiXCR to the public reads, then kept only in-frame beta chains. Rows with one shared CDR3 protein collapse into an entry with the most common genes and DNA. Recorded for this sample are about 800,000 distinct CDR3 sequences; 21% of them occurred a single time. The ten largest clones add up to about 10% of the sample. The sequences come from PBMCs from blood, collected 5 to 6 days after vaccination. The receptor set was obtained from a man aged 50 to 59 who received an inactivated influenza vaccine. Donor details come from another sample of the same person, matched by shared clones.

The J gene is TRBJ2-7, the V gene TRBV20-1; no firm D call. The CDR3 is 11 residues long. Germline lookup yields CDR1 DFQATT and CDR2 SNEGSKA (reference sequence). V was pared by 5 bases and J by 3 bases, with 8 bases between. The CDR3 DNA reads as TGCAGTGCTCCGGATCACTACGAGCAGTACTTC. Translating gives CSAPDHYEQYF.

This clonotype has a count of ten or more. This chain joins TRBV27 and TRBJ2-7, with TRBD2 matching 8 bases. V lost 3 bases to trimming and J lost 2 bases; unmatched junction nucleotides: 6. Germline V gives CDR1 MNHEY, CDR2 SMNVEV (reference sequence). This CDR3 has 15 residues. In DNA, the CDR3 is TGTGCCAGCAGTTTTTCTGCGGGAGGCGCCTACGAGCAGTACTTC. As protein: CASSFSAGGAYEQYF.

This clonotype has just a few counts. The chain couples TRBV12-3 or TRBV12-4 to TRBJ1-3; D perhaps matches TRBD1 (5 bases). Trimming pared 2 bases from V and 0 bases from J, leaving 11 bases between. The CDR3 is 16 residues long. The CDR3 DNA reads TGTGCCAGCAGTTTAACCTCCCAGGGCTCTGGAAACACCATATATTTT. This encodes CASSLTSQGSGNTIYF.

This clonotype occurred once. The chain couples TRBV30 to TRBJ2-2; 8 positions agree with TRBD1. The length of the CDR3 is 15 residues. The germline V gene has CDR1 GTSNPN and CDR2 SVGIG (reference sequence). V dropped 5 bases and J dropped 2; count of bases not matched to a gene: 7. CDR3 region: CAWSGQAINTGELFF. The CDR3 nucleotides read TGTGCCTGGTCGGGACAGGCGATAAACACCGGGGAGCTGTTTTTT. The full variable domain, its missing parts supplied by reference TRBV30 and TRBJ2-2, is SQTIHQWPATLVQPVGSPLSLECTVEGTSNPNLYWYRQAAGRGLQLLFYSVGIGQISSEVPQNLSASRPQDRQFILSSKKLLLSDSGFYLCAWSGQAINTGELFFGEGSRLTVL.

The genes are TRBV22-1 and TRBJ2-1. TRBV22-1 is deemed a pseudogene. This CDR3 comprises 11 residues. CDR3 protein: CPGSPDNEQFF. In nucleotides, the CDR3 is TGTCCTGGGAGCCCGGACAATGAGCAGTTCTTC.

This clonotype was recorded a few times. This chain joins TRBV7-9 and TRBJ2-7; D gene ambiguous. This CDR3 comprises 13 residues. Trimming cost V 6 bases and J 1 base, with 10 bases left between them. Germline values: CDR1 SEHNR, CDR2 FQNEAQ (reference sequence). The CDR3 protein is CASSLDPSYEQYF. CDR3 nucleotide sequence: TGTGCCAGCAGTTTGGACCCATCCTACGAGCAGTACTTC. The full variable domain, in which reference TRBV7-9 and TRBJ2-7 provide the parts outside the CDR3, is DTGVSQNPRHKITKRGQNVTFRCDPISEHNRLYWYRQTLGQGPEFLTYFQNEAQLEKSRLLSDRFSAERPKGSFSTLEIQRTEQGDSAMYLCASSLDPSYEQYFGPGTRLTVT.

This clonotype was counted a few times. The chain couples TRBV9 to TRBJ1-1; D remains unclear. The germline V gene encodes CDR1 SGDLS and CDR2 YYNGEE. There are 16 residues in the CDR3. Trimming left V 2 bases short and J 4 bases short, with 18 bases between. Here the CDR3 reads CASSVNYLRGATEAFF. Written as DNA, the CDR3 is TGTGCCAGCAGCGTGAATTATTTACGGGGAGCCACTGAAGCTTTCTTT.

This clonotype has only a few counts. The chain has TRBV7-2 and TRBJ2-7, with a tentative D call TRBD2 (6 bases). The CDR3 length is 14 residues. Trimming left V 4 bases short and J 6 bases short, with 16 bases between. Germline assignment: CDR1 SGHTA and CDR2 FQGNSA. This chain's CDR3 is CASSSESGVTEQYF. The CDR3 DNA follows: TGTGCCAGCAGCTCCGAATCGGGAGTAACCGAGCAGTACTTC.

This clonotype showed up just once. The chain combines TRBV7-6 with TRBJ2-7; D not resolved. The CDR3 extends over 14 amino acids. Germline V gene lookup returns CDR1 SGHVS and CDR2 FNYEAQ. The germline V and J ends were trimmed by 4 bases and 1 base, with 11 bases remaining between them. The CDR3, as DNA: TGTGCCAGCAGCTCCCGCCGTGGGTCCTACGAGCAGTACTTC. Translation: CASSSRRGSYEQYF.

In its sample, this clonotype was seen once. This sequence joins TRBV3-1 and TRBJ2-7; no reliable D call. Germline-derived CDR1 and CDR2 are LGHDT and YNNKEL (reference sequence). V shed 0 bases and J shed 4 bases, with 10 bases lying between them. The CDR3 contains 14 residues. The CDR3: CASSQDHAGYEQYF. DNA for the CDR3: TGTGCCAGCAGCCAAGATCACGCCGGATACGAGCAGTACTTC.

This clonotype was observed a few times. The chain employs TRBV7-2 and TRBJ2-7, with D tentatively TRBD1 (7 bases). V was pared by 2 bases and J by 12 bases, with 20 bases between. This CDR3 comprises 14 residues. Germline CDR1 and CDR2: SGHTA and FQGNSA. Here the CDR3 reads CASSLFGQGGQLYF. The DNA for the CDR3 is TGTGCCAGCAGCTTATTCGGTCAGGGGGGCCAGTTGTACTTC. Full variable domain (rest looked up from reference TRBV7-2 and TRBJ2-7): GAGVSQSPSNKVTEKGKDVELRCDPISGHTALYWYRQSLGQGLEFLIYFQGNSAPDKSGLPSDRFSAERTGGSVSTLTIQRTQQEDSAVYLCASSLFGQGGQLYFGPGTRLTVT.

This clonotype has a handful of counts. CDR3 residues: CASSSFLRGLAGNTIYF. In DNA, the CDR3 is TGTGCCAGCAGCAGCTTTCTCCGGGGCCTCGCGGGAAACACCATATATTTT. The V call is TRBV28, the J call TRBJ1-3; possibly TRBD1 for D (5 bases). This CDR3 contains 17 residues. V lost 6 bases and J 4 bases, leaving 22 bases between the germline ends. Looked up from germline, CDR1 is MDHEN and CDR2 is SYDVKM.

The J gene is TRBJ2-1, the V gene TRBV4-2; 9 bases agree with TRBD2. J was trimmed by 4 bases and V by 6 bases; bases with no gene match: 10. From germline, CDR1 is LGHNA and CDR2 YNFKEQ. This CDR3 spans 16 amino acids. For the CDR3, the DNA is TGTGCCAGCAGGTCACACGCGGGGGGGTCTTACAATGAGCAGTTCTTC. Translation gives CASRSHAGGSYNEQFF.